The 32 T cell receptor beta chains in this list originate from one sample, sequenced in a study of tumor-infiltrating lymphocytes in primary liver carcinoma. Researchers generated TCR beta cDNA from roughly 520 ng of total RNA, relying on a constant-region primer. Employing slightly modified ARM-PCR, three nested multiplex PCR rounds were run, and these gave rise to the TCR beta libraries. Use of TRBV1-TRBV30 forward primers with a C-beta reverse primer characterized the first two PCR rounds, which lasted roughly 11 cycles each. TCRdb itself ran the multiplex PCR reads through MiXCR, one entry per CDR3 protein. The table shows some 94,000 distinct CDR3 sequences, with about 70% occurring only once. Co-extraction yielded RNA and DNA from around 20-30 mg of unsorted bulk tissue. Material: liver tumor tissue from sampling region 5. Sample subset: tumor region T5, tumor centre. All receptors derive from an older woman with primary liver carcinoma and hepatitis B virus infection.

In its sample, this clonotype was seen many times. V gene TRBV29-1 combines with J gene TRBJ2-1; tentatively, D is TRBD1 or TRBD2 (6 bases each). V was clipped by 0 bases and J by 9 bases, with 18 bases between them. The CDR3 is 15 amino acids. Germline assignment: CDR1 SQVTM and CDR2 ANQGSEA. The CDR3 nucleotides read TGCAGCGTTGAAGAGGTGTGGGGGGCTCATAGTGAGCAGTTCTTC. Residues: CSVEEVWGAHSEQFF.

DNA for the CDR3: TGTGCTAGCGATAGGCAGGGGAGAGGCTACACCTTC. It is translated as CASDRQGRGYTF. This chain uses TRBV6-5 with TRBJ1-2, with a weak D call TRBD1 (6 bases). Per germline, CDR1 MNHEY and CDR2 SVGAGI. This CDR3 comprises 12 residues.

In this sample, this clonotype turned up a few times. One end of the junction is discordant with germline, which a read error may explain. The CDR3 nucleotides read TGTGCCAGCATCTTAGATCGTTTAGCGTTAGGGGATGAGCAGTTCTTC. Residues: CASILDRLALGDEQFF. The chain uses TRBV11-2 and TRBJ2-1; D assignment may be TRBD1 or TRBD2 (5 bases each). Germline lookup yields CDR1 SGHAT and CDR2 FQNNGV. This CDR3 region has 16 residues.

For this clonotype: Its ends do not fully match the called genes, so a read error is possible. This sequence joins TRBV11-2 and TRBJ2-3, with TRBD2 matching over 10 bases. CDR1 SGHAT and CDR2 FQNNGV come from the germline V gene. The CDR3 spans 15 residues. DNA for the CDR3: TGTCCCAGCAGCTCTGCACTAGCGGGACCAGATACGCAGTATTTT. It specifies CPSSSALAGPDTQYF. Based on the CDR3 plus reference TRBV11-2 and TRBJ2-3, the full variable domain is EAGVAQSPRYKIIEKRQSVAFWCNPISGHATLYWYQQILGQGPKLLIQFQNNGVVDDSQLPKDRFSAERLKGVDSTLKIQPAKLEDSAVYLCPSSSALAGPDTQYFGPGTRLTVL.

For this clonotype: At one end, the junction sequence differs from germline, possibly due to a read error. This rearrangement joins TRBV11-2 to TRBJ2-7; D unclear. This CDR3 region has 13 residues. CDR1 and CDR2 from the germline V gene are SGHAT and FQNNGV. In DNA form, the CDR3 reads TGTGCCAGCAACTTAGATCTCCGTCGTGAGCAATACTTC. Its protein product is CASNLDLRREQYF.

The CDR3 is CASSSTRPRTVELFF. The CDR3 bases are TGTGCCAGCAGTTCCACCCGGCCTCGCACTGTGGAGCTGTTTTTT. V is TRBV6-5 and J is TRBJ2-2, with no clear D. Trimming left V 4 bases short and J 10 bases short, with 19 bases between. This CDR3 has 15 residues. Germline V gene lookup returns CDR1 MNHEY and CDR2 SVGAGI.

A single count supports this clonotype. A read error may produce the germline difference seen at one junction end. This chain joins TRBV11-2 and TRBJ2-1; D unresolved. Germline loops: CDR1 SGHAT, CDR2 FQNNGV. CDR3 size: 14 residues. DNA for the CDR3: TGTGCCAGCAGCTTAGAACTGACGAATAATGGGCAGTTCTTC. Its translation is CASSLELTNNGQFF.

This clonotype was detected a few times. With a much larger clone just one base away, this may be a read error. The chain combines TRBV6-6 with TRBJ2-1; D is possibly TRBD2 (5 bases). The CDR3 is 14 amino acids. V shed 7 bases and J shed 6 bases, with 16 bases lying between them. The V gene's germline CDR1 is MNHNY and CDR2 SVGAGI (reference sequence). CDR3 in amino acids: CASNLGSGSNEQFF. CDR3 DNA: TGTGCCAGCAACCTAGGGTCTGGGAGCAATGAGCAGTTCTTC.

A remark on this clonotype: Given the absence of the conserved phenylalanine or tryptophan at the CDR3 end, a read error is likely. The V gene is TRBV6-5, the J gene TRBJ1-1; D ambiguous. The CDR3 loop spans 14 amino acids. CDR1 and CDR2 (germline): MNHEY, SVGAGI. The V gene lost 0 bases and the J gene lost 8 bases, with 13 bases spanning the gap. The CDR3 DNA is TGTGCCAGCAGTTACTCGACCGGGAGGGAGGAAGCTTTCTCT. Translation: CASSYSTGREEAFS.

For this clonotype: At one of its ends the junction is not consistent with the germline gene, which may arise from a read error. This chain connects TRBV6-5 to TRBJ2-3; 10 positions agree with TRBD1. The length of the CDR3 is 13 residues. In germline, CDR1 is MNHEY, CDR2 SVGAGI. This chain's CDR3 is CASGDRGPDTQFF. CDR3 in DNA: TGCGCCAGCGGGGACAGGGGCCCAGATACGCAGTTTTTT.

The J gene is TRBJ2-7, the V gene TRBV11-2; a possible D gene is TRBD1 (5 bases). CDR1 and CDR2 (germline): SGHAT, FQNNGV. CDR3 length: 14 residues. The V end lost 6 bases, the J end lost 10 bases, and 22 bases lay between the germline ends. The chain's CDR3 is CASSPNRRVLEQYF. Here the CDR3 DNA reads TGTGCCAGCAGTCCCAACCGCAGGGTTCTCGAACAGTACTTC.

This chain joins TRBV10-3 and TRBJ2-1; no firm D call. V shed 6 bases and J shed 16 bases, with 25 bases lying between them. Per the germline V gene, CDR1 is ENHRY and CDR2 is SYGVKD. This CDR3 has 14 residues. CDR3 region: CAISHGPVYNERFF. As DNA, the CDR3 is TGTGCCATCAGCCACGGACCCGTTTACAATGAGCGATTCTTC.

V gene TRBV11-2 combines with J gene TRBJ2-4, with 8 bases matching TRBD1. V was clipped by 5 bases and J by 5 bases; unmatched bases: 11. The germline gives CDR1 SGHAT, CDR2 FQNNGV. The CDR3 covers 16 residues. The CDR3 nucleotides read TGTGCCAGCAGCCCCGCCGAGACAGGGGTTCAAAACATTCAGTACTTC. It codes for CASSPAETGVQNIQYF.

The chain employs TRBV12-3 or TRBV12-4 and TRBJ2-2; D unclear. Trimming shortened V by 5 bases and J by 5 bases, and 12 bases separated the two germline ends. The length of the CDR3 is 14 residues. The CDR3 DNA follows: TGTGCCAGCAGTCCCATAGTAAATACCGGGGAGCTGTTTTTT. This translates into CASSPIVNTGELFF.

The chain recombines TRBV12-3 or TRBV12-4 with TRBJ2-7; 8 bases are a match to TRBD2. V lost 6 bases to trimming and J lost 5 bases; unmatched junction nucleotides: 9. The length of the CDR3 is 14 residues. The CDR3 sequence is CASRMAGGSNEQYF. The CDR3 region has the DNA TGTGCCAGCAGGATGGCGGGAGGTAGCAACGAGCAGTACTTC.

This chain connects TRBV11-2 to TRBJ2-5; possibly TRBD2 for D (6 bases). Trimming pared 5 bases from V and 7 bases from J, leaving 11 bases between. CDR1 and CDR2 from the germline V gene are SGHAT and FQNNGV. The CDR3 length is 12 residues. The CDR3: CASSHIGRTQYF. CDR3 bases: TGTGCCAGCAGCCATATCGGGAGGACCCAGTACTTC. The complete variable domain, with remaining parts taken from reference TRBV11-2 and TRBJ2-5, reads EAGVAQSPRYKIIEKRQSVAFWCNPISGHATLYWYQQILGQGPKLLIQFQNNGVVDDSQLPKDRFSAERLKGVDSTLKIQPAKLEDSAVYLCASSHIGRTQYFGPGTRLLVL.

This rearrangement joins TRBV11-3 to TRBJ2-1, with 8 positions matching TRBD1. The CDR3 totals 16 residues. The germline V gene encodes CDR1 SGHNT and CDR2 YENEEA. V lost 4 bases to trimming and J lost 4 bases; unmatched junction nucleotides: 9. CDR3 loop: CASSSQGVTGYNEQFF. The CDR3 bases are TGTGCCAGCAGCTCACAGGGGGTAACAGGATACAATGAGCAGTTCTTC. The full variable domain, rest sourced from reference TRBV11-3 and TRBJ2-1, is EAGVVQSPRYKIIEKKQPVAFWCNPISGHNTLYWYLQNLGQGPELLIRYENEEAVDDSQLPKDRFSAERLKGVDSTLKIQPAELGDSAVYLCASSSQGVTGYNEQFFGPGTRLTVL.

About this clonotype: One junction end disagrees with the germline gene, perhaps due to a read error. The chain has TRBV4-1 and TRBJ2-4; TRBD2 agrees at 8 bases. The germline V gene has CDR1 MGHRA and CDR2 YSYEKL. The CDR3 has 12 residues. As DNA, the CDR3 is TGTGTCAGCAGCCAGACGACTAGCGCCCAGTACTTC. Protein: CVSSQTTSAQYF.

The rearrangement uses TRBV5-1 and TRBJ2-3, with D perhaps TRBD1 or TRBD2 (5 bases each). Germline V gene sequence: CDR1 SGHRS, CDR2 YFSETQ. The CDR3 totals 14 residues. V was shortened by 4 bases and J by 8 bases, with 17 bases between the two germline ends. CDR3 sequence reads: CASSRDHATVTQYF. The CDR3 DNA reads TGCGCCAGCAGCCGGGACCATGCCACGGTTACGCAGTATTTT.

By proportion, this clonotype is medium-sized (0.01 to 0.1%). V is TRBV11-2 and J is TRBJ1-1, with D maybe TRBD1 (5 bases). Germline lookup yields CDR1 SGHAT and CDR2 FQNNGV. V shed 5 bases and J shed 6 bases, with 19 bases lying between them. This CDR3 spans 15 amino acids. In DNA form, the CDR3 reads TGTGCCAGCAGCCTATCCCGGTTGATGGGGGCTGAAGCTTTCTTT. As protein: CASSLSRLMGAEAFF.

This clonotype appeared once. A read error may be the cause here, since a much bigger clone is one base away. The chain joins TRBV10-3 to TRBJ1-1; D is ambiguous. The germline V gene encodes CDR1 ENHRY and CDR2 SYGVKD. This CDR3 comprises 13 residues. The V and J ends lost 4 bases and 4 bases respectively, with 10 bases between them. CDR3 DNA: TGTGCCATCAGTGCAGTAGAGATCACTGAAGCTTTCTTT. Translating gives CAISAVEITEAFF.

CDR3 nucleotides: TGTGCCAGCAGTGGGGACCACCTCAGGCTGACCCAGTACTTC. Amino acid sequence: CASSGDHLRLTQYF. The chain carries TRBV28 and TRBJ2-5, with D possibly called TRBD1 or TRBD2 (5 bases each). Trimming took 5 bases from V and 7 from J, leaving 17 bases between them. Germline assignment: CDR1 MDHEN and CDR2 SYDVKM. This CDR3 is 14 amino acids long.

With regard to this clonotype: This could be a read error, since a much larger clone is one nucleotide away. The CDR3, as DNA: TGTGCCAGCAGCCTGACCCCAGATGGGACCCAGTACTTC. Translating it yields CASSLTPDGTQYF. The chain is built from TRBV7-3 and TRBJ2-5; no clear D gene. Germline V CDR1 and CDR2: SGHTA, FQGTGA. The V and J ends lost 5 bases and 7 bases respectively, with 14 bases between them. The CDR3 is 13 amino acids.

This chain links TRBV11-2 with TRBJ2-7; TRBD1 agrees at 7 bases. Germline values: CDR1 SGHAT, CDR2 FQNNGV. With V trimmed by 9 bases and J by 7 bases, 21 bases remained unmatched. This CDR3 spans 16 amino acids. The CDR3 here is CASSFGTEGGFEEQYF. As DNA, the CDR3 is TGTGCCAGTAGTTTTGGGACAGAGGGCGGATTCGAAGAGCAGTACTTC. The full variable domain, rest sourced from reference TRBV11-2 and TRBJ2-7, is EAGVAQSPRYKIIEKRQSVAFWCNPISGHATLYWYQQILGQGPKLLIQFQNNGVVDDSQLPKDRFSAERLKGVDSTLKIQPAKLEDSAVYLCASSFGTEGGFEEQYFGPGTRLTVT.

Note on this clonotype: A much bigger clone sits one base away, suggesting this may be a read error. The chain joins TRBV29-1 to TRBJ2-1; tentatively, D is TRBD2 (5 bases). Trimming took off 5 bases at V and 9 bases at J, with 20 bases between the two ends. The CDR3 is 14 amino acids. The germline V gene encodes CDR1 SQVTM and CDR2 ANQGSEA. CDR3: CSVFGERAVGEQFF. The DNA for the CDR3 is TGCAGCGTTTTTGGCGAGAGGGCCGTAGGTGAGCAGTTCTTC.

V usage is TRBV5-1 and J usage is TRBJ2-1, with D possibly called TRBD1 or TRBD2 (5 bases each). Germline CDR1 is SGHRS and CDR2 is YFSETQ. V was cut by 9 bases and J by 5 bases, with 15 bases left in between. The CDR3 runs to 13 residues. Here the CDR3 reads CANRSGTHNEQFF. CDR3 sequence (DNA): TGCGCCAACAGGTCCGGGACCCACAATGAGCAGTTCTTC.

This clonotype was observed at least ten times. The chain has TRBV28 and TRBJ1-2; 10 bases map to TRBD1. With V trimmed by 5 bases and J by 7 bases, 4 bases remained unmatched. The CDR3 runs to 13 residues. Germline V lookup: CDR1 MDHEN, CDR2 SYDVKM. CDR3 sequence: CASSQTGGSGYTF. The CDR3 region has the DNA TGTGCCAGCAGTCAGACAGGGGGCAGTGGCTACACCTTC.

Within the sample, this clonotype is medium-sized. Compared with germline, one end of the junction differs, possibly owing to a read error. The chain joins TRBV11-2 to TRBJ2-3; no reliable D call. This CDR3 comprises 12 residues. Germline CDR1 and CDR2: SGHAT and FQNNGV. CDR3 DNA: TGTGCCAGCAGCCCCTCTGGAGATGCGCAGTATTTT. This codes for CASSPSGDAQYF. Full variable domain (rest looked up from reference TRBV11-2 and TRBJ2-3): EAGVAQSPRYKIIEKRQSVAFWCNPISGHATLYWYQQILGQGPKLLIQFQNNGVVDDSQLPKDRFSAERLKGVDSTLKIQPAKLEDSAVYLCASSPSGDAQYFGPGTRLTVL.

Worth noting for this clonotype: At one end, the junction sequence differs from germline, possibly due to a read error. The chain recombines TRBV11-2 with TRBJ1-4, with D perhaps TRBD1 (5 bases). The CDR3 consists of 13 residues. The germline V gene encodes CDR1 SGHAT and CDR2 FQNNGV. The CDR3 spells CANSPRTYERLFF. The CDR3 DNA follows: TGTGCCAACAGCCCCCGGACATATGAAAGACTGTTTTTT.

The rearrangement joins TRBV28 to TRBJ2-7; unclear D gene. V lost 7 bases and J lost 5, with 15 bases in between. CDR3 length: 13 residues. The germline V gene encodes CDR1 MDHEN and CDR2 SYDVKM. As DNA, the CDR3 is TGTGCCAGCACCCCCATGGTAGTCAACGAGCAGTACTTC. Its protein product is CASTPMVVNEQYF. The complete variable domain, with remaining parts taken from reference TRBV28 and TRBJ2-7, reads DVKVTQSSRYLVKRTGEKVFLECVQDMDHENMFWYRQDPGLGLRLIYFSYDVKMKEKGDIPEGYSVSREKKERFSLILESASTNQTSMYLCASTPMVVNEQYFGPGTRLTVT.

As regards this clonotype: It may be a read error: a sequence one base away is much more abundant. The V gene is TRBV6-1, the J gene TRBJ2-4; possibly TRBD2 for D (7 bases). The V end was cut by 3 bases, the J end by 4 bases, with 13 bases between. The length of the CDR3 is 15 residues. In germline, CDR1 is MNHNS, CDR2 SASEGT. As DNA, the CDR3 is TGTGCCAGCAGTGAGGGGGGGACACTTAAAAACATTCAGTACTTC. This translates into CASSEGGTLKNIQYF.

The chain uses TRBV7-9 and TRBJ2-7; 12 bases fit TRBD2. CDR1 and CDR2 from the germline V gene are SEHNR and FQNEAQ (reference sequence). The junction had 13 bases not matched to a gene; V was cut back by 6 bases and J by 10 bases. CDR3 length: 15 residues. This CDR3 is CASRPPSGRAPEQYF. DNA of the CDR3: TGTGCCAGCAGGCCCCCTAGCGGGAGGGCCCCCGAACAGTACTTC.